Listed here are 27 T cell receptor beta chains from one sample, sequenced in a study of regulatory T cells in long-lasting Graves disease. Building the TCR beta libraries relied on iRepertoire HTBI primers, and CDR3 regions underwent Arm-PCR. TCRdb ran MiXCR on the multiplex PCR reads and lists one entry per CDR3 protein. This table holds 250,000 to 300,000 distinct CDR3 sequences, approximately 20% found once. Regarding time point: newly diagnosed GD, antithyroid drugs for less than 3 months. RNA extracted from PBMCs served as the sequencing template. This same sample was also part of a study on T cells in Graves' hyperthyroidism and ophthalmopathy.

Sequenced material: peripheral blood mononuclear cells (PBMCs), taken at new diagnosis, from a patient treated with antithyroid drugs. The receptor source for this set is a woman aged 30 to 39 with Graves disease.

J is TRBJ1-1 and V is TRBV4-1; TRBD1 might be the D (5 bases). Germline V CDR1 and CDR2: MGHRA, YSYEKL. CDR3 length: 14 amino acids. V lost 1 base to trimming and J lost 10 bases, with 16 bases between them. The CDR3 DNA is TGCGCCAGCAGCCAAGTCGGGGGGGGGGATAGAGCTTTCTTT. Its translation: CASSQVGGGDRAFF.

This clonotype was observed many times. This chain's CDR3 is CASSSDLGETQYF. The CDR3, as DNA: TGTGCCAGCAGCTCGGACTTGGGGGAGACCCAGTACTTC. The chain uses TRBV7-6 and TRBJ2-5, with D possibly TRBD2 on 5 matching bases. Per the germline V gene, CDR1 is SGHVS and CDR2 is FNYEAQ. The CDR3 has 13 residues. The V end lost 4 bases, the J end lost 5 bases, and 11 bases lay between the germline ends. Full variable domain (remainder filled in from reference TRBV7-6 and TRBJ2-5): GAGVSQSPRYKVTKRGQDVALRCDPISGHVSLYWYRQALGQGPEFLTYFNYEAQQDKSGLPNDRFSAERPEGSISTLTIQRTEQRDSAMYRCASSSDLGETQYFGPGTRLLVL.

Only one count was recorded for this clonotype. Just one base apart from a much larger clone, this may be a read error. The genes are TRBV24-1 and TRBJ2-3; D not certain. Deletions cut 1 base from V and 10 bases from J, with 8 bases between. CDR1 is KGHDR, CDR2 SFDVKD, per germline. The CDR3 runs 12 residues. This CDR3 reads CATSDFEDAQYF. In nucleotides, the CDR3 is TGTGCCACCAGTGATTTTGAGGATGCGCAGTATTTT.

This clonotype has only a few counts. This chain joins TRBV14 and TRBJ1-6, with D perhaps matching TRBD1 (5 bases). This CDR3 has 14 amino acids. From germline, CDR1 is SGHDN and CDR2 FVKESK. V was trimmed by 2 bases and J by 14 bases, leaving 16 bases between them. CDR3 nucleotides: TGTGCCAGCAGCCAAATGGTCGCCTCAGGGTCCCTCCACTTT. As protein: CASSQMVASGSLHF.

The sample holds many counts of this clonotype. The chain combines TRBV6-2 or TRBV6-3 with TRBJ2-1; perhaps D is TRBD1 or TRBD2 (5 bases each). CDR1 MNHEY and CDR2 SVGEGT come from the germline V gene. V gave up 7 bases and J gave up 0 bases, with 16 bases separating them. The CDR3 spans 16 residues. CDR3 DNA sequence: TGTGCCAGCACCCCACGGGGCTCCCGCTCCTACAATGAGCAGTTCTTC. Its protein is CASTPRGSRSYNEQFF.

This clonotype was seen at least ten times. This chain connects TRBV27 to TRBJ2-1; 9 positions agree with TRBD2. This CDR3 is built from 15 residues. Germline V gene lookup returns CDR1 MNHEY and CDR2 SMNVEV (reference sequence). With V trimmed by 6 bases and J by 10 bases, 13 bases remained unmatched. CDR3 loop: CASSRLAGRPGEQFF. The CDR3 coding sequence is TGTGCCAGCAGCCGCCTAGCGGGGAGGCCCGGAGAGCAGTTCTTC.

This clonotype came up many times. The chain joins TRBV5-6 to TRBJ2-1; 7 bases are a match to TRBD1. This CDR3 is 15 amino acids long. The germline V gene has CDR1 SGHDT and CDR2 YYEEEE. V dropped 4 bases and J dropped 0; count of bases not matched to a gene: 4. The CDR3 nucleotides are TGTGCCAGCAGCACGGGACAGTACTCCTACAATGAGCAGTTCTTC. Translation: CASSTGQYSYNEQFF. Looking up the rest from reference TRBV5-6 and TRBJ2-1 gives the full variable domain: DAGVTQSPTHLIKTRGQQVTLRCSPKSGHDTVSWYQQALGQGPQFIFQYYEEEERQRGNFPDRFSGHQFPNYSSELNVNALLLGDSALYLCASSTGQYSYNEQFFGPGTRLTVL.

With regard to this clonotype: This may be a read error: a much more frequent sequence differs by one nucleotide. The chain is built from TRBV12-3 or TRBV12-4 and TRBJ1-3; D uncertain. The CDR3 consists of 12 residues. The CDR3 DNA sequence: TGTGCCAGCAGTCCTCTCGGAAGCACCATATATTTT. Translating it yields CASSPLGSTIYF.

This clonotype appeared many times. The chain links TRBV5-8 to TRBJ1-5; D is unclear. V lost 4 bases and J 3 bases, leaving 14 bases between the germline ends. Per germline, CDR1 SGHTS and CDR2 YDEGEE. The CDR3 is 15 amino acids. The CDR3 nucleotides read TGTGCCAGCAGCAGCCAATGGGCCCTCAATCAGCCCCAGCATTTT. Encoded protein: CASSSQWALNQPQHF. The entire variable domain, with the rest obtained from reference TRBV5-8 and TRBJ1-5, is as follows: EAGVTQSPTHLIKTRGQQATLRCSPISGHTSVYWYQQALGLGLQFLLWYDEGEERNRGNFPPRFSGRQFPNYSSELNVNALELEDSALYLCASSSQWALNQPQHFGDGTRLSIL.

This clonotype was detected a few times. The chain joins TRBV13 to TRBJ1-2; a possible D gene is TRBD1 (5 bases). CDR3 length equals 15 residues. V dropped 0 bases and J dropped 7 bases, with 15 bases sitting between them. CDR1 PRHDT and CDR2 FYEKMQ come from the germline V gene (reference sequence). CDR3 sequence reads: CASSLGRAGVRGYTF. CDR3 bases: TGTGCCAGCAGCTTAGGTCGAGCGGGGGTTCGTGGCTACACCTTC. The full variable domain, with the rest looked up from reference TRBV13 and TRBJ1-2, is AAGVIQSPRHLIKEKRETATLKCYPIPRHDTVYWYQQGPGQDPQFLISFYEKMQSDKGSIPDRFSAQQFSDYHSELNMSSLELGDSALYFCASSLGRAGVRGYTFGSGTRLTVV.

At least ten counts were recorded for this clonotype. V usage is TRBV18 and J usage is TRBJ1-1, with TRBD1 as a possible D gene (5 bases). Deletions cut 2 bases from V and 7 bases from J, with 8 bases between. The CDR3 loop spans 12 amino acids. Germline loops: CDR1 KGHSH, CDR2 LQKENI. The chain's CDR3 is CASSPGGDEAFF. CDR3 sequence (DNA): TGTGCCAGCTCACCAGGGGGGGATGAAGCTTTCTTT.

This rearrangement joins TRBV12-3 or TRBV12-4 to TRBJ1-2; 7 nucleotides agree with TRBD1. The CDR3 consists of 13 residues. Trimming at V came to 6 bases and at J to 7 bases, leaving 8 bases not matched to a gene. The CDR3 loop reads CASSAQGVAGYTF. The CDR3 nucleotides are TGTGCCAGCAGCGCTCAGGGGGTCGCTGGCTACACCTTC.

The chain combines TRBV2 with TRBJ2-1; D is possibly TRBD1 or TRBD2 (5 bases each). Germline lookup yields CDR1 SNHLY and CDR2 FYNNEI. The CDR3 has 14 residues. The V gene lost 4 bases and the J gene lost 6 bases, with 13 bases spanning the gap. The DNA for the CDR3 is TGTGCCAGCAGTGCCAGTACGGGGACCAATGAGCAGTTCTTC. Amino acids: CASSASTGTNEQFF.

The chain carries TRBV4-1 and TRBJ1-4; no definite D call. The CDR3 is 15 amino acids. Trimming cost V 3 bases and J 0 bases, with 8 bases left between them. Germline V gene lookup returns CDR1 MGHRA and CDR2 YSYEKL. CDR3 bases: TGCGCCAGCAGCCACTGGCAGGCAACTAATGAAAAACTGTTTTTT. This sequence encodes CASSHWQATNEKLFF.

Concerning this clonotype itself: Only one base separates this from a far larger clonotype, so it likely reflects a read error. The DNA of the CDR3 is TGTGCCAGCAGCTTAGACTCCGCCATGAACACTGAAGCTCTCTTT. Protein: CASSLDSAMNTEALF. The gene calls are TRBV7-9 and TRBJ1-1, with no clear D. Germline CDR1 SEHNR, CDR2 FQNEAQ (reference sequence). The CDR3 contains 15 residues.

The table lists this clonotype with many counts. This chain links TRBV19 with TRBJ2-7, with TRBD1 matching over 12 bases. V trimming: 6 bases; J trimming: 4 bases; junction bases outside the gene matches: 10. The CDR3 runs 16 residues. Germline V gene sequence: CDR1 LNHDA, CDR2 SQIVND (reference sequence). The CDR3 nucleotides read TGTGCCAGTAGCCCATACGGGACAGGGGGCTTTTACGAGCAGTACTTC. As protein: CASSPYGTGGFYEQYF.

This clonotype occurred many times. This sequence joins TRBV7-2 and TRBJ1-2; 10 bases agree with TRBD1. Losses at the gene ends were 5 bases for V and 4 bases for J; bases not matched to a gene: 7. The CDR3 is 15 amino acids. CDR1 is SGHTA and CDR2 is FQGNSA in the germline V gene. CDR3 protein: CASSKVRDRGYGYTF. Written as DNA, the CDR3 is TGTGCCAGCAGCAAAGTCCGGGACAGGGGCTATGGCTACACCTTC.

This clonotype was recorded at least ten times. The chain links TRBV7-2 to TRBJ2-1; 9 bases fit TRBD1. The CDR3 runs to 16 residues. The germline CDR1 and CDR2 sequences are SGHTA and FQGNSA. With V trimmed by 2 bases and J by 5 bases, 7 bases remained unmatched. CDR3 nucleotides: TGTGCCAGCAGCTTAATCAGGACAGGGGCAAACAATGAGCAGTTCTTC. Its protein is CASSLIRTGANNEQFF. The variable domain in full, with the rest retrieved from reference TRBV7-2 and TRBJ2-1, is GAGVSQSPSNKVTEKGKDVELRCDPISGHTALYWYRQSLGQGLEFLIYFQGNSAPDKSGLPSDRFSAERTGGSVSTLTIQRTQQEDSAVYLCASSLIRTGANNEQFFGPGTRLTVL.

The table lists this clonotype with many counts. The chain recombines TRBV12-3 or TRBV12-4 with TRBJ2-6, with unresolved D. The CDR3 totals 14 residues. V gave up 0 bases and J gave up 4 bases, with 4 bases separating them. Written as DNA, the CDR3 is TGTGCCAGCAGTTTAGCGGTGGGGGCCAACGTCCTGACTTTC. Its protein product is CASSLAVGANVLTF.

Many counts were recorded for this clonotype. This chain connects TRBV28 to TRBJ1-1; a possible D gene is TRBD1 (5 bases). Germline CDR1 reads MDHEN; CDR2 reads SYDVKM. CDR3 length: 13 residues. Trimming took off 5 bases at V and 11 bases at J, with 18 bases between the two ends. The CDR3 is CASSIRPLRDAFF. The DNA of the CDR3 is TGTGCCAGCAGTATCAGGCCGCTACGGGACGCTTTCTTT.

Notes on this clonotype: Just one base apart from a much larger clone, this may be a read error. The chain links TRBV6-2 or TRBV6-3 to TRBJ1-1; D uncertain. The V gene lost 5 bases and the J gene lost 4 bases, with 20 bases spanning the gap. Germline V CDR1 and CDR2: MNHEY, SVGEGT. The CDR3 has 16 residues. This chain's CDR3 is CASSESSGIVSTEAFF. The CDR3, as DNA: TGTGCCAGCAGTGAGTCGAGCGGGATCGTTAGCACTGAAGCTTTCTTT.

Regarding this clonotype: This may come from a read error, since a much larger clone is one base off. A read error is likely, as this CDR3 ends without the conserved phenylalanine or tryptophan. This chain links TRBV12-3 or TRBV12-4 with TRBJ2-3, with 10 bases identical to TRBD1. With 6 bases clipped from V and 9 bases from J, the junction kept 3 bases outside the gene matches. The CDR3 covers 12 residues. CDR3 protein: CASRQGQGTQYL. Written as DNA, the CDR3 is TGTGCCAGCAGACAGGGACAGGGGACGCAGTATCTT.

There are many counts of this clonotype. The chain has TRBV5-1 and TRBJ1-4; D possibly corresponds to TRBD1 (5 bases). CDR1 is SGHRS, CDR2 YFSETQ, per germline. The CDR3 is 16 residues long. Deletions cut 6 bases from V and 1 base from J, with 16 bases between. In nucleotides, the CDR3 is TGCGCCAGCAAGGATCAAGGGGCAGGAACTAATGAAAAACTGTTTTTT. Translation gives CASKDQGAGTNEKLFF.

This clonotype was seen many times. The chain combines TRBV7-2 with TRBJ1-1, with D perhaps TRBD1 (5 bases). The V gene's germline CDR1 is SGHTA and CDR2 FQGNSA. The CDR3 is made up of 14 amino acids. With 3 bases removed from V and 0 bases from J, the gap between germline ends came to 8 bases. CDR3 amino acids: CASSFTGVNTEAFF. As DNA, the CDR3 is TGTGCCAGCAGCTTCACAGGAGTGAACACTGAAGCTTTCTTT.

This clonotype was observed at least ten times. The J gene is TRBJ1-1, the V gene TRBV7-9; D uncertain. Trimming stripped 5 bases from V and 4 bases from J, with 11 bases between. The CDR3 spans 13 residues. Looked up from germline, CDR1 is SEHNR and CDR2 is FQNEAQ (reference sequence). CDR3: CASSPGGITEAFF. DNA of the CDR3: TGTGCCAGCAGCCCGGGTGGGATCACTGAAGCTTTCTTT.

The J gene is TRBJ1-1, the V gene TRBV20-1, with a possible D match to TRBD1 (6 bases). Per germline, CDR1 DFQATT and CDR2 SNEGSKA (reference sequence). V lost 6 bases to trimming and J lost 0 bases, with 8 bases between them. The CDR3 is 12 residues long. CDR3 amino acids: CSAEGVNTEAFF. The CDR3 DNA is TGCAGTGCCGAGGGGGTGAACACTGAAGCTTTCTTT.

This clonotype was seen repeatedly, ten times or more. The rearrangement links TRBV4-1 to TRBJ1-2, with a tentative D call TRBD1 (5 bases). V was shortened by 8 bases and J by 4 bases, with 23 bases between the two germline ends. CDR3 length: 16 amino acids. The germline V gene has CDR1 MGHRA and CDR2 YSYEKL. DNA for the CDR3: TGCGCCAGCCGCGCGGGAGCCGGGACTAACCTCTATGGCTACACCTTC. This sequence encodes CASRAGAGTNLYGYTF.